The subject of this entry is one TCR beta chain. Trimming left V 0 bases short and J 1 base short, with 16 bases between. Germline assignment: CDR1 LGHDT and CDR2 YNNKEL (reference sequence). The CDR3 runs 18 residues. RNA transcripts provided the source from which TCR beta CDR3 regions were amplified. Primed by the HTBI set, a first-round RT-PCR was run on the TCR CDR3. TCRdb re-derived calls from the multiplex PCR reads in MiXCR, one entry per CDR3 protein. The sample contains under 350,000 distinct CDR3 sequences, 13% of which appear only once. This entry comes from a study of T cells in Graves' hyperthyroidism and ophthalmopathy.

The rearrangement links TRBV3-1 to TRBJ2-1; no reliable D call. Sequenced input: blood. The source of this sequence is a woman aged 25-40 years with Graves' hyperthyroidism that later progressed to Graves' ophthalmopathy. CDR3 nucleotide sequence: TGTGCCAGCAGCCAAGATCTCGAAGGTGGCGTTTCCTACAATGAGCAGTTCTTC. Translating it yields CASSQDLEGGVSYNEQFF.